Reported below is one T cell receptor beta chain. The antigen is not known. Other DNA sequences within the sample encode an identical CDR3. Between the trimmed V and J ends, which lost 4 bases and 1 base, there was a span of 7 bases. The CDR3 is made up of 13 amino acids. CDR1 MDHEN and CDR2 SYDVKM come from the germline V gene. This record belongs to a study of shared clonotypes between healthy human individuals. Study details: Those who served as donors were two women and a few men between the ages of 18 and 49. General observations from the study: As a rule, naive subsets had a larger estimated richness than memory subsets. Among donors, sharing of clonotypes was expected to be affected by sequencing depth.

As processed by the authors: There were no quality scores in the junction-only immunoSEQ sequences, so filtering differed. Here immunoSEQ multiplex PCR was the method, and the copy in TCRdb shows in-frame clones only, minus some. V, J and clone size were drawn from that table, and D and trimming were deduced from the DNA. The table lists roughly 2 million clones, under 97% of them singletons. The receptor was derived from a young man in good health. Sequencing was carried out using naive CD4+ T cells sorted from blood. Subset defined: CD45RA+ positively selected. This chain links TRBV28 with TRBJ1-1, with D tentatively TRBD1 (5 bases). CDR3 region: CASSSRGNTEAFF. Here the CDR3 DNA reads TGTGCCAGCAGTTCTAGGGGGAACACTGAAGCTTTCTTT.